A selection of T cell receptor beta chains follows, all from one sample in a study of human T cells and chemical hapten exposure. Using its own MiXCR run on the RACE reads, TCRdb lists one record per CDR3 protein. The data contain tens of thousands of distinct CDR3 sequences, more than 9.5% of them singletons. The starting material was whole blood, obtained in connection with sensitization to the hapten diphenylcyclopropenone (DPC). These receptors all stem from a middle-aged woman with alopecia areata. Some clones in this sample may be carry-over from other donors' samples. Both conserved end residues are part of each CDR3. D genes are given only for firm matches. Size tells how often a clone was seen (once, few, many) or the class of an expanded clone, and some rows leave it out.

d_gene	v_gene	j_gene	abundance	CDR3aa	CDR3nt
TRBD1	TRBV30	TRBJ2-7	NA	CAWSVQGYEQYF	TGTGCCTGGAGTGTACAGGGGTACGAGCAGTACTTC
TRBD1	TRBV9	TRBJ2-5	many	CASSSRGTGGETQYF	TGTGCCAGCAGCTCTAGAGGGACAGGGGGCGAGACCCAGTACTTC
NA	TRBV9	TRBJ2-5	few	CASSGTPGETQYF	TGTGCCAGCAGCGGGACACCAGGAGAGACCCAGTACTTC
TRBD2	TRBV28	TRBJ2-7	many	CASSPLTTSGGLNEQYF	TGTGCCAGCAGCCCCTTAACGACTAGCGGGGGGCTAAACGAGCAGTACTTC
NA	TRBV2	TRBJ2-1	NA	CASREGGYNEQFF	TGTGCCAGCAGGGAGGGGGGGTACAATGAGCAGTTCTTC
TRBD1	TRBV7-9	TRBJ1-2	many	CASSLDGTGGGYTF	TGTGCCAGCAGCTTAGACGGGACAGGGGGAGGCTACACCTTC
NA	TRBV7-3	TRBJ2-1	few	CASSHSGHSYNEQFF	TGTGCCAGCAGCCACTCTGGACATAGTTACAATGAGCAGTTCTTC
NA	TRBV7-2	TRBJ2-7	few	CASSPGATGLYGEQYF	TGTGCCAGCAGCCCAGGGGCGACAGGCCTCTACGGGGAGCAGTACTTC
NA	TRBV5-5	TRBJ1-4	many	CASSHQEEKLFF	TGTGCCAGCAGTCACCAGGAGGAAAAACTGTTTTTT
NA	TRBV6-1	TRBJ2-7	NA	CASTHGLAYEQYF	TGTGCCAGCACCCACGGACTCGCCTACGAGCAGTACTTC
TRBD1	TRBV6-1	TRBJ1-5	many	CASSERQGGLYSNQPQHF	TGTGCCAGCAGTGAAAGGCAGGGGGGATTATATAGCAATCAGCCCCAGCATTTT
TRBD2	TRBV20-1	TRBJ2-7	many	CSATRGVYEQYF	TGCAGTGCTACCCGGGGGGTCTACGAGCAGTACTTC
NA	TRBV7-2	TRBJ1-6	many	CASSLRGPNSPLHF	TGTGCCAGCAGCTTGAGGGGTCCGAATTCACCCCTCCACTTT
NA	TRBV3-1	TRBJ1-1	many	CASSQGRSEAFF	TGTGCCAGCAGCCAAGGCCGGAGTGAAGCTTTCTTT
NA	TRBV11-1	TRBJ2-3	NA	CASSFNAGGGADTQYF	TGTGCCAGCAGCTTCAATGCCGGGGGTGGAGCCGATACGCAGTATTTT
TRBD1	TRBV12-3/TRBV12-4	TRBJ1-1	few	CASSRPGTGGPEAFF	TGTGCCAGCAGCCGGCCCGGGACAGGGGGCCCTGAAGCTTTCTTT
NA	TRBV4-1	TRBJ2-3	few	CASSRTPGTDTQYF	TGCGCCAGCAGCCGTACTCCGGGCACAGATACGCAGTATTTT
NA	TRBV29-1	TRBJ2-5	few	CSVEDPSGKETQYF	TGCAGCGTTGAAGACCCTTCCGGGAAAGAGACCCAGTACTTC
TRBD1	TRBV29-1	TRBJ2-7	many	CSVAPGTGNEQYF	TGCAGCGTCGCACCCGGGACAGGAAACGAGCAGTACTTC
TRBD1	TRBV28	TRBJ2-7	few	CASSPTGNPYEQYF	TGTGCCAGCAGTCCGACAGGGAACCCCTACGAGCAGTACTTC
TRBD1	TRBV6-1	TRBJ1-5	many	CASSETPTGGIAPQHF	TGTGCCAGCAGTGAAACACCCACAGGGGGAATTGCGCCCCAGCATTTT
NA	TRBV3-1	TRBJ2-3	few	CASSQDWGADTQYF	TGTGCCAGCAGCCAAGATTGGGGGGCAGATACGCAGTATTTT
NA	TRBV6-2/TRBV6-3	TRBJ1-1	many	CASSWTGMNTEAFF	TGTGCCAGCAGTTGGACGGGAATGAACACTGAAGCTTTCTTT
NA	TRBV29-1	TRBJ1-4	NA	CSSRGRGDEKLFF	TGCAGCTCACGAGGCAGGGGAGATGAAAAACTGTTTTTT
NA	TRBV2	TRBJ2-7	many	CATRGAAAYEQYF	TGTGCCACCCGGGGGGCAGCAGCCTACGAGCAGTACTTC
TRBD2	TRBV15	TRBJ2-5	many	CATSRGGLAGDQETQYF	TGTGCCACCAGCAGAGGAGGACTAGCGGGGGACCAAGAGACCCAGTACTTC
NA	TRBV28	TRBJ2-3	NA	CASSYNGGTDTQYF	TGTGCCAGCAGTTATAACGGGGGCACAGATACGCAGTATTTT
NA	TRBV5-4	TRBJ1-2	many	CASSSREGYGYTF	TGTGCCAGCAGCTCCAGGGAAGGGTATGGCTACACCTTC
NA	TRBV12-3/TRBV12-4	TRBJ1-2	many	CASSSSRGQGYGYTF	TGTGCCAGCAGTTCTTCACGGGGGCAGGGCTATGGCTACACCTTC
TRBD2	TRBV7-2	TRBJ2-4	few	CASSTSGGATNIQYF	TGTGCCAGCAGTACTAGCGGGGGGGCTACAAACATTCAGTACTTC
NA	TRBV19	TRBJ2-7	NA	CASSIPGGSYEQYF	TGTGCCAGTAGTATACCCGGCGGCTCCTACGAGCAGTACTTC
TRBD1	TRBV3-1	TRBJ2-6	NA	CASSQPGQGIGANVLTF	TGTGCCAGCAGCCAACCCGGACAGGGTATCGGGGCCAACGTCCTGACTTTC
NA	TRBV19	TRBJ2-1	few	CASSTRPGYEQFF	TGTGCCAGTAGTACCCGACCGGGGTATGAGCAGTTCTTC
NA	TRBV6-2/TRBV6-3	TRBJ1-5	NA	CASSREDGNQPQHF	TGTGCCAGCAGTAGGGAGGACGGCAATCAGCCCCAGCATTTT
NA	TRBV28	TRBJ1-4	many	CASSQVGEKLFF	TGTGCCAGCAGTCAGGTCGGGGAAAAACTGTTTTTT
NA	TRBV6-2/TRBV6-3	TRBJ1-5	many	CASSYSETWGNQPQHF	TGTGCCAGCAGTTACTCAGAAACCTGGGGCAATCAGCCCCAGCATTTT
NA	TRBV4-2	TRBJ1-6	many	CASSQPAGSVNSPLHF	TGTGCCAGCAGTCAGCCCGCGGGGTCAGTTAATTCACCCCTCCACTTT
NA	TRBV7-3	TRBJ1-2	many	CASQGWTNYGYTF	TGTGCCAGCCAAGGGTGGACTAACTATGGCTACACCTTC
TRBD1	TRBV11-2	TRBJ1-2	many	CASSSLQGDRGSGYTF	TGTGCCAGCAGCTCCCTACAGGGTGACAGGGGCTCTGGCTACACCTTC
NA	TRBV20-1	TRBJ1-1	few	CSAREGTGPKAFF	TGCAGTGCTAGAGAGGGGACGGGACCCAAAGCTTTCTTT
NA	TRBV20-1	TRBJ1-1	NA	CSARDPATTEAFF	TGCAGTGCTAGAGATCCTGCGACCACTGAAGCTTTCTTT
NA	TRBV5-6	TRBJ1-1	few	CASSLAVGVTDTEAFF	TGTGCCAGCAGCTTGGCCGTCGGGGTAACGGACACTGAAGCTTTCTTT
TRBD2	TRBV24-1	TRBJ2-1	few	CATSVGGNEQFF	TGTGCCACCAGTGTCGGGGGGAATGAGCAGTTCTTC